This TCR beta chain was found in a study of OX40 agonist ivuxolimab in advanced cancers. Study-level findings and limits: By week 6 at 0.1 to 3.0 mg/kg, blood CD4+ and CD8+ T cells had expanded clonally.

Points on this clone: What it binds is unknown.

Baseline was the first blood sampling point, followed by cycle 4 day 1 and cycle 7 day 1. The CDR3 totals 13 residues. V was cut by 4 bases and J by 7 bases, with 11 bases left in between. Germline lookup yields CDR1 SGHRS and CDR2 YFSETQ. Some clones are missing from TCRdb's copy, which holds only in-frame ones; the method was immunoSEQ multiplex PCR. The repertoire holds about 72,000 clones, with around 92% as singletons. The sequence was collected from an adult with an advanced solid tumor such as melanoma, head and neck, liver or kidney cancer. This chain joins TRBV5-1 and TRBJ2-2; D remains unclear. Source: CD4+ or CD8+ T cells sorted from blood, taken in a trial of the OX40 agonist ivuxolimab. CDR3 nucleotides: TGCGCCAGCAGCCAAGCGATGGGCGGGGAGCTGTTTTTT. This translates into CASSQAMGGELFF.